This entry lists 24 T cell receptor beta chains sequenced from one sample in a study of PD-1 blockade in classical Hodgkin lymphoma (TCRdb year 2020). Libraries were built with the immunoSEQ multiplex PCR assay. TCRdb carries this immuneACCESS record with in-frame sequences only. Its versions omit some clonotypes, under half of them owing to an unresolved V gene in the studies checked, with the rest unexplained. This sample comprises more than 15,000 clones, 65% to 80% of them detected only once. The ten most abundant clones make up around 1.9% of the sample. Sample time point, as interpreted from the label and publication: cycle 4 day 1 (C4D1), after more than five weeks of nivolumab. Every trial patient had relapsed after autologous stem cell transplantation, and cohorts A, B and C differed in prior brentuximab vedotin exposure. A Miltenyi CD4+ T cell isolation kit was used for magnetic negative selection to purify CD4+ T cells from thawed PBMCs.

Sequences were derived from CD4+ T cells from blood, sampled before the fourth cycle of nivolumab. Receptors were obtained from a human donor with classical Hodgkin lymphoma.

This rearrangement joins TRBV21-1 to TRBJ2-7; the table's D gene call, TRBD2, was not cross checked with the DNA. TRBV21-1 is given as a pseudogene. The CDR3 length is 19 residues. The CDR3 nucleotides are TGTGCCAGCAGATACAAAAAATCCGGGACTAGCGGGAGAGTGTACGAGCAGTACTTC. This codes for CASRYKKSGTSGRVYEQYF.

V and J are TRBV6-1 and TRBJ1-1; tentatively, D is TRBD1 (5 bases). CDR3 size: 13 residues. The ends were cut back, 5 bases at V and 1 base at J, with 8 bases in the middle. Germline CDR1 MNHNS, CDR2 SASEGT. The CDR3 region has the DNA TGTGCCAGCAGTACCGGGGCGAACACTGAAGCTTTCTTT. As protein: CASSTGANTEAFF.

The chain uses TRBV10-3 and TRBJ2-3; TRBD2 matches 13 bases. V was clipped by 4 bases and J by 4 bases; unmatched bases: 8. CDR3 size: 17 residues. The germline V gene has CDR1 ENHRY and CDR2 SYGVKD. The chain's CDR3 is CAISARTSGSMSDTQYF. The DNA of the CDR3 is TGTGCCATCAGTGCAAGGACTAGCGGGAGTATGTCAGATACGCAGTATTTT.

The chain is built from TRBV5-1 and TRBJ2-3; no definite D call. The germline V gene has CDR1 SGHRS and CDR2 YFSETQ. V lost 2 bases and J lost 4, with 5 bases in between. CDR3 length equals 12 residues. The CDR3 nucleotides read TGCGCCAGCAGCTTTGGGGCAGATACGCAGTATTTT. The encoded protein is CASSFGADTQYF.

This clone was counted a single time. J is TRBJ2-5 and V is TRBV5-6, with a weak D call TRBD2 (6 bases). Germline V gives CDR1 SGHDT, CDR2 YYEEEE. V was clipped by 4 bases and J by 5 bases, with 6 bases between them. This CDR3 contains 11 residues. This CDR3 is CASSRGETQYF. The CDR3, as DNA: TGTGCCAGCAGCCGGGGGGAGACCCAGTACTTC.

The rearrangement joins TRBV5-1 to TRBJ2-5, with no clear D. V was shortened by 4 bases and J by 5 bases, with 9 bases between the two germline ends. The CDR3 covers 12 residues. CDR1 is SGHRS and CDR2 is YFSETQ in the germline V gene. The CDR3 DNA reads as TGCGCCAGCAGCAAGGTGTTTGAGACCCAGTACTTC. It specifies CASSKVFETQYF.

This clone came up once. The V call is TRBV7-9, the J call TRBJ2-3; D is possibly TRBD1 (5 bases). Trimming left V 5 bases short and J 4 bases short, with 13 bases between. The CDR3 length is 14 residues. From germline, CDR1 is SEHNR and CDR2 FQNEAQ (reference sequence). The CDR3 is CASSPPGAADTQYF. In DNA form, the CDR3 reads TGTGCCAGCAGCCCTCCTGGGGCCGCAGATACGCAGTATTTT.

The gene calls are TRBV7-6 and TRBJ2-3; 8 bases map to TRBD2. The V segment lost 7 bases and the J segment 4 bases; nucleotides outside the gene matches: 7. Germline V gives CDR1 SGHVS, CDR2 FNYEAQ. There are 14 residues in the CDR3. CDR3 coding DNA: TGTGCCAGCACCCGAGCGGGAGTAGCAGATACGCAGTATTTT. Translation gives CASTRAGVADTQYF.

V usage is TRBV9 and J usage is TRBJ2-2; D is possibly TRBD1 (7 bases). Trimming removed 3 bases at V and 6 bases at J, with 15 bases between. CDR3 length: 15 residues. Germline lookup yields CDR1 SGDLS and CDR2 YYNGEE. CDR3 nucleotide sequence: TGTGCCAGCAGCGGGCGGGGCAGGGGGGCCGGGGAGCTGTTTTTT. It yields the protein CASSGRGRGAGELFF.

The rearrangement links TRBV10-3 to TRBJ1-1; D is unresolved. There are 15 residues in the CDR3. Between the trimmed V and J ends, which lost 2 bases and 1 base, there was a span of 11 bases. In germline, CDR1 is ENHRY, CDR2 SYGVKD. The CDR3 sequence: CAISERAYKNTEAFF. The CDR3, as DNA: TGTGCCATCAGTGAGCGAGCATACAAGAACACTGAAGCTTTCTTT.

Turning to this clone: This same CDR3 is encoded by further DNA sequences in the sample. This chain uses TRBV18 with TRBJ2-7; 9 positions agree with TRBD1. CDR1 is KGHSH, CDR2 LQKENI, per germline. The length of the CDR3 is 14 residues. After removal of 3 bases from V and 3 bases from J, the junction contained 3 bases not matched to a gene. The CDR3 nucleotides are TGTGCCAGCTCACCTGGGACAGGGAGCTACGAGCAGTACTTC. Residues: CASSPGTGSYEQYF.

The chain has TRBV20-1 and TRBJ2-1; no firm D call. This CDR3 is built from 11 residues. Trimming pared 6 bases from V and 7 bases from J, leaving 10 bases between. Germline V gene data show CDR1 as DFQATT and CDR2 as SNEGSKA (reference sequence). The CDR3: CSAALSNEQFF. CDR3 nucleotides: TGCAGTGCGGCCTTGAGTAATGAGCAGTTCTTC.

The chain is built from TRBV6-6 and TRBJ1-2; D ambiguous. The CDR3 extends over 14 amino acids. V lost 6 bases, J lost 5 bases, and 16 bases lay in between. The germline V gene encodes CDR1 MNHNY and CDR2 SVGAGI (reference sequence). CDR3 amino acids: CASRGGGFGYGYTF. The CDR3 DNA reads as TGTGCCAGCAGGGGAGGAGGTTTCGGGTATGGCTACACCTTC.

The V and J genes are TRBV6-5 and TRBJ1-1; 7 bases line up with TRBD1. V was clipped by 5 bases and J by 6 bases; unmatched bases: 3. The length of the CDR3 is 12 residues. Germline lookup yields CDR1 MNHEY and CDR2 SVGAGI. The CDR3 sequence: CASSRDSSEAFF. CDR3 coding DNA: TGTGCCAGCAGTAGGGACAGCTCTGAAGCTTTCTTT.

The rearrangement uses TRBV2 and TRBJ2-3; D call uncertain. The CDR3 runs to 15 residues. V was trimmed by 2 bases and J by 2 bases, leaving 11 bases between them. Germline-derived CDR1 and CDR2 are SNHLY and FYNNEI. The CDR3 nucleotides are TGTGCCAGCAGTGAAAGGGTTTTACTCACAGATACGCAGTATTTT. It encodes CASSERVLLTDTQYF.

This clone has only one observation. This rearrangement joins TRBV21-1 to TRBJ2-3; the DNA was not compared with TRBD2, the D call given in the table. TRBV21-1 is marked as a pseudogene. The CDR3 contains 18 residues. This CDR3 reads CASSKAAGTSGSSDTQYF. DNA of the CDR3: TGTGCCAGCAGCAAAGCGGCCGGGACTAGCGGGAGTTCAGATACGCAGTATTTT.

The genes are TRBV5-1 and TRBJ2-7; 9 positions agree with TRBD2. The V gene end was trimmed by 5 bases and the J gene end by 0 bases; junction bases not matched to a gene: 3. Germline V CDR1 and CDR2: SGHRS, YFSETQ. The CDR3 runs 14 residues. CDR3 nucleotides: TGCGCCAGCAGAGGCGGGGGGGGCTCCTACGAGCAGTACTTC. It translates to CASRGGGGSYEQYF.

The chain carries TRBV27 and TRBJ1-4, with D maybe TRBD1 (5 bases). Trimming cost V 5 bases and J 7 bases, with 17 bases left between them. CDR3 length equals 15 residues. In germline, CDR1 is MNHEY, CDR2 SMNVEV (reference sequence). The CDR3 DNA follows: TGTGCCAGCAGTCGGATACAGGCGGGTAGTGAAAAACTGTTTTTT. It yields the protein CASSRIQAGSEKLFF.

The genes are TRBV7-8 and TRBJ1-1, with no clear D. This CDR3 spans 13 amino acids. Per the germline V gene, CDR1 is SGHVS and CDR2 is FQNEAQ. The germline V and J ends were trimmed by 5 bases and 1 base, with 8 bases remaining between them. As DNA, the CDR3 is TGTGCCAGCAGCGGCCACAAGAACACTGAAGCTTTCTTT. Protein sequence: CASSGHKNTEAFF.

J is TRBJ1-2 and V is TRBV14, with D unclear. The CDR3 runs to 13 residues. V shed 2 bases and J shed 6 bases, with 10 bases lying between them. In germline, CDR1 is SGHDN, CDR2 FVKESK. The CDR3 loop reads CASSQQITDGYTF. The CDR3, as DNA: TGTGCCAGCAGCCAACAAATCACCGATGGCTACACCTTC.

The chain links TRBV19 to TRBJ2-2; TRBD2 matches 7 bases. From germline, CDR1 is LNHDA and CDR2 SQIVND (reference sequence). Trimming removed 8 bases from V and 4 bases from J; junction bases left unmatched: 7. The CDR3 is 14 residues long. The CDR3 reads CASWEGRGTGELFF. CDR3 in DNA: TGTGCCAGTTGGGAGGGGCGGGGCACCGGGGAGCTGTTTTTT.

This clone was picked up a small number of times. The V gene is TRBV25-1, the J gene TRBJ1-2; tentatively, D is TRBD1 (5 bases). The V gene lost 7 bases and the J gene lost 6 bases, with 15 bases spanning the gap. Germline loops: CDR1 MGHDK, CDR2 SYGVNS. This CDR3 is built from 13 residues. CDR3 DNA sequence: TGTGCCAGCACAGGCCAGGGTGCTGATGGCTACACCTTC. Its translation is CASTGQGADGYTF.

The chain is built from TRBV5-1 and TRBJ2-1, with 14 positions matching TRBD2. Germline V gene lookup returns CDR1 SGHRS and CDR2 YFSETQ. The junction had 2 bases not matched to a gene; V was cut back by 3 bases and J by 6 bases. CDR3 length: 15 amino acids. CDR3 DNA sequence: TGCGCCAGCAGCTCGGGACTAGCGGGAGTCAATGAGCAGTTCTTC. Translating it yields CASSSGLAGVNEQFF. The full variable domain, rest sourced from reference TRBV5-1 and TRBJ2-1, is KAGVTQTPRYLIKTRGQQVTLSCSPISGHRSVSWYQQTPGQGLQFLFEYFSETQRNKGNFPGRFSGRQFSNSRSEMNVSTLELGDSALYLCASSSGLAGVNEQFFGPGTRLTVL.

This chain's CDR3 is CASKGIGGFVAEAFF. The CDR3 DNA reads as TGCGCCAGCAAGGGTATAGGAGGGTTCGTTGCTGAAGCTTTCTTT. The rearrangement links TRBV5-1 to TRBJ1-1, with no clear D. Germline loops: CDR1 SGHRS, CDR2 YFSETQ. The CDR3 length is 15 residues. Trimming pared 6 bases from V and 6 bases from J, leaving 21 bases between.